This TCR beta chain comes out of a study of shared clonotypes between healthy human individuals. In the study overall: The plates for each donor numbered three CD4 naive, three CD4 memory, two CD8 naive and one CD8 memory.

The assay was carried out at the deep level. Clones were sequenced by immunoSEQ multiplex PCR, and TCRdb holds only the in-frame ones, with some missing. Altogether over 850,000 clones are present, approximately 80% being singletons, with the ten largest covering more than 0.55%. This CDR3 comprises 14 residues. Germline loops: CDR1 KGHSH, CDR2 LQKENI. V was pared by 3 bases and J by 6 bases, with 14 bases between. The rearrangement joins TRBV18 to TRBJ2-5; no reliable D call. This TCR came from a man between 18 and 35 years old in good health. Some clones in this sample may be carry-over from other donors' samples. The sample taken for sequencing was memory CD4+ T cells from PBMCs. Subset: CD45RA-negative fraction. The CDR3 bases are TGTGCCAGCTCACCTGAGTTGGGTGGGAAGACCCAGTACTTC. Protein sequence: CASSPELGGKTQYF.